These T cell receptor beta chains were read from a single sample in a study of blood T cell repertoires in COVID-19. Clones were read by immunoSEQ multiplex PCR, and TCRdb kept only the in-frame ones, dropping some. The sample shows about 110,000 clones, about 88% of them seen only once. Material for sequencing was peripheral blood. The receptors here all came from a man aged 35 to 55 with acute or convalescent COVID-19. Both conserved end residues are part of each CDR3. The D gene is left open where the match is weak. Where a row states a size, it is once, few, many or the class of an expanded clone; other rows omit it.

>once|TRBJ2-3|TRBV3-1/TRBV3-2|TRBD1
TGTGCCAGCAGCCAACCCCGGGACAGGGGGTTGAGAGATACGCAGTATTTT
CASSQPRDRGLRDTQYF
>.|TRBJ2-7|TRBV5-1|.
TGCGCCAGCAGCTTGTTTTCAATGAGCGCAAACGAGCAGTACTTC
CASSLFSMSANEQYF
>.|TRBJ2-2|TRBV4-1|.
TGCGCCAGCAGCCCCCTCCCCTGGGGCGCGAACACCGGGGAGCTGTTTTTT
CASSPLPWGANTGELFF
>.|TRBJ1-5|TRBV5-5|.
TGTGCCAGCAGCTTGGAGCAGGCTCAGGGCGGCAATCAGCCCCAGCATTTT
CASSLEQAQGGNQPQHF
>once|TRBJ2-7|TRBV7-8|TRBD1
TGTGCCAGCAGCCCAAAATTGGGACAGGGGCTTCCCTACGAGCAGTACTTC
CASSPKLGQGLPYEQYF
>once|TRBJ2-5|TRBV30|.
TGTGCCTGGGGATTTAGGGGAGAGACCCAGTACTTC
CAWGFRGETQYF
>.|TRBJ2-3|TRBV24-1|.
TGTGCCACCAGCCGAGGCGGGGGCACAGATACGCAGTATTTT
CATSRGGGTDTQYF
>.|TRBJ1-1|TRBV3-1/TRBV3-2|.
TGTGCCAGCAGCCGACCAGGGTATCTAGCTTTCTTT
CASSRPGYLAFF
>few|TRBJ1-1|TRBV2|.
TGTGCCAGCAGTGATGGCCGGCCAGGGGAGACGTTGAACACTGAAGCTTTCTTT
CASSDGRPGETLNTEAFF
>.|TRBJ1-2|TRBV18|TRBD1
TGTGCCAGCTCACCACGGACAGGGCCTAACTATGGCTACACCTTC
CASSPRTGPNYGYTF
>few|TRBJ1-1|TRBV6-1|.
TGTGCCAGCAGTGAGAGGAGCTGGAGGAACACTGAAGCTTTCTTT
CASSERSWRNTEAFF
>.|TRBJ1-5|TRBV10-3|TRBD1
TGTGCCATCAGTGAAGCGGACAGGGACGGCAATCAGCCCCAGCATTTT
CAISEADRDGNQPQHF
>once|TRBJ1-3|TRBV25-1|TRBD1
TGTGCCAGCACCCCCTCCTGGGACAGTGGAAACACCATATATTTT
CASTPSWDSGNTIYF
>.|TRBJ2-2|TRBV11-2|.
TGTGCCAGCAGCCCTAGAGTCGGATCGGGGATGAACACCGGGGAGCTGTTTTTT
CASSPRVGSGMNTGELFF
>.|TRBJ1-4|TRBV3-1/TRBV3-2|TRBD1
TGTGCCAGCAGCGACCGACAGGGGGCCTTTGAAAAACTGTTTTTT
CASSDRQGAFEKLFF
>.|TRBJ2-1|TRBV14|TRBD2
TGTGCCAGCAGCCCACTAGCGGGGTTTCTCAATGAGCAGTTCTTC
CASSPLAGFLNEQFF
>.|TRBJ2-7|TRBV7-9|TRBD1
TGTGCCAGCAGCCAAGGGACAGACACCTACGAGCAGTACTTC
CASSQGTDTYEQYF
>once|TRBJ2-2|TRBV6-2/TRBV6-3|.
TGTGCCAGCAGTTACACTCCACCCGGGGAGCTGTTTTTT
CASSYTPPGELFF
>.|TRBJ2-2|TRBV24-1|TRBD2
TGTGCCACCAGTGGCCTAGCGGGTACGAACACCGGGGAGCTGTTTTTT
CATSGLAGTNTGELFF
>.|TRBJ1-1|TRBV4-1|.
TGCGCCAGCAGACCCCTGACAGGACTGAACACTGAAGCTTTCTTT
CASRPLTGLNTEAFF
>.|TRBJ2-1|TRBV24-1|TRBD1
TGTGCCACCAGTGACGCTACAGGGGGAGGTAGGTACAATGAGCAGTTCTTC
CATSDATGGGRYNEQFF
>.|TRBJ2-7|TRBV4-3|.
TGCGCCAGCAGCCAAGCATTCGGACAAGCTGCCTACGAGCAGTACTTC
CASSQAFGQAAYEQYF
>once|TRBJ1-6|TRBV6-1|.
TGTGCCAGCAGTGACAGGGTGAGCGCCTATAATTCACCCCTCCACTTT
CASSDRVSAYNSPLHF
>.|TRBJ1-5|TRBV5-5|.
TGTGCCAGCAGTGTTGGAACATTCGGACAGTTAAATCAGCCCCAGCATTTT
CASSVGTFGQLNQPQHF
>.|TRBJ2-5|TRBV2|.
TGTGCCAGCAGTGAAGGCCAGAGGGAGACCCAGTACTTC
CASSEGQRETQYF
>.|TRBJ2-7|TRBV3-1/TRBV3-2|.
TGTGCCAGCAGCCAAAGCACCTACGAGCAGTACTTC
CASSQSTYEQYF
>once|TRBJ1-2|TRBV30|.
TGTGCCTGGAGCCCCGGACTTTCCTATGGCTACACCTTC
CAWSPGLSYGYTF
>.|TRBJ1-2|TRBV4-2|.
TGTGCCAGCAGCCAAGTTTCCGGGATAGGTAACTATGGCTACACCTTC
CASSQVSGIGNYGYTF
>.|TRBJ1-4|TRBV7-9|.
TGTGCCAGCAGCTGGAGGGGAGGTAATGAAAAACTGTTTTTT
CASSWRGGNEKLFF
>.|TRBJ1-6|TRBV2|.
TGTGCCAGCAGTGAGTATGCCGGGGATTATTCACCCCTCCACTTT
CASSEYAGDYSPLHF
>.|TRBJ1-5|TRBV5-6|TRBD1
TGTGCCAGCAGCCGGACAGGGGGCTCGCAGCCCCAGCATTTT
CASSRTGGSQPQHF
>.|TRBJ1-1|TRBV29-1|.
TGCAGCGTTGTAGTACAGGGCGGTACTGAAGCTTTCTTT
CSVVVQGGTEAFF
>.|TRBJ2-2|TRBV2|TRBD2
TGTGCCAGCAGTGAATTTCCGGGACTAGCGGGGACCGGGGAGCTGTTTTTT
CASSEFPGLAGTGELFF
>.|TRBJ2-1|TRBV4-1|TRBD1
TGCGCCAGCAGCCAGTCACAGGGGAGTGAGCAGTTCTTC
CASSQSQGSEQFF
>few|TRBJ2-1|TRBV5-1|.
TGCGCCAGCAGCTTGGTCCAGGGTTTCGATGAGCAGTTCTTC
CASSLVQGFDEQFF
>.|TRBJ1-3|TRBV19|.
TGTGCCAGTAGTATCAACCCAGGGGCGGCTGGAAACACCATATATTTT
CASSINPGAAGNTIYF
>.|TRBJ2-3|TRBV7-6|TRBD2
TGTGCCAGCAGCTTAGGGACTAGCGGGGGGCTAAACACAGATACGCAGTATTTT
CASSLGTSGGLNTDTQYF
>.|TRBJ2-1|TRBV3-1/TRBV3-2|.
TGTGCCAGCAGCCAAGATTGGACTGGCAATGAGCAGTTCTTC
CASSQDWTGNEQFF
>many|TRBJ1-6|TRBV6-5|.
TGTGCCAGCAGCGCGGGGCCCTATAATTCACCCCTCCACTTT
CASSAGPYNSPLHF
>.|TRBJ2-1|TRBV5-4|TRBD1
TGTGCCAGCAGCTTACAGGGGGAGTACAATGAGCAGTTCTTC
CASSLQGEYNEQFF
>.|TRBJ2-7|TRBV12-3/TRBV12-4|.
TGTGCCAGCAGTCGACAGGGACTCGAGCAGTACTTC
CASSRQGLEQYF
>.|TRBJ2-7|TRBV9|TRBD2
TGTGCCAGCAGCGCCGGGACTAGCGGGGTCTCCGAGCAGTACTTC
CASSAGTSGVSEQYF
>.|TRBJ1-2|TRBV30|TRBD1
TGTGCCTGGAGTGCCGGGACAGGGGGTTTCTATGGCTACACCTTC
CAWSAGTGGFYGYTF
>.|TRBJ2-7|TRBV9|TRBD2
TGTGCCAGCAGCGCCGGGACTACAGCCTACGAGCAGTACTTC
CASSAGTTAYEQYF
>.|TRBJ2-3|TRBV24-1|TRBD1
TGTGCCACCAGTGATCCCGGACAGGGGGCCGACCTTAGCACAGATACGCAGTATTTT
CATSDPGQGADLSTDTQYF
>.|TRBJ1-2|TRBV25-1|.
TGTGCCAGCAGTGAAGATTTTTTTAGTGGCTACACCTTC
CASSEDFFSGYTF